A selection of T cell receptor beta chains follows, all from one sample in a study of CD8+CD57+ T cells in acquired aplastic anemia. MiXCR, applied by TCRdb to the reads, yields one record per CDR3 protein. The sample records approximately 190,000 distinct CDR3 sequences, just under 50% being singletons. Source material: sorted CD4+, CD8+, or CD8+CD57+ T cells (not recorded which) from PBMCs. The source is a human donor with aplastic anemia. Both conserved end residues are part of each CDR3. A D gene is named only where the DNA matches it firmly. Rows give clone size only sometimes, using once, few, many, or a class for an expanded clone.

TRBJ2-3	TRBV2	NA	large	TGTGCCAGCAGTGTGAGTACGGGAGTGTTTGATACGCAGTATTTT	CASSVSTGVFDTQYF
TRBJ1-1	TRBV6-6	NA	many	TGTGCCAGCAGAACCGACCCGGTGAACACTGAAGCTTTCTTT	CASRTDPVNTEAFF
TRBJ1-2	TRBV5-1	NA	many	TGCGCCAGCAGCTACGAGCCGAGTGGCTACACCTTC	CASSYEPSGYTF
TRBJ1-1	TRBV7-2	NA	few	TGTGCCAGCAACCCGTCAGGCGGGAGGGCTTCCTTT	CASNPSGGRASF
TRBJ2-2	TRBV19	NA	NA	TGTGCCAGTAACCCAAGACTAGCCGGGGAGCTGTTTTTT	CASNPRLAGELFF
TRBJ2-7	TRBV5-6	TRBD2	many	TGTGCCAGCAGCGCGGGACTAGCGGGAGGGAAGCAGTACTTC	CASSAGLAGGKQYF
TRBJ2-7	TRBV7-8	NA	NA	TGTGCCAGCAGCTCACGGCCGGGGACGAACTCCTACGAGCAGTACTTC	CASSSRPGTNSYEQYF
TRBJ2-7	TRBV10-2	NA	NA	TGCGCCAGCAGTTTCCTTTCGTCCGGGGCCAACTACGAGCAGTACTTC	CASSFLSSGANYEQYF
TRBJ1-2	TRBV29-1	TRBD1	NA	TGCAGCGTAAGGACAGGGGGGTCTTATGGCTACACCTTC	CSVRTGGSYGYTF
TRBJ2-2	TRBV20-1	TRBD2	NA	TGCAGTGCTGGGGACTATCGAACCGGGGAGCTGTTTTTT	CSAGDYRTGELFF
TRBJ1-2	TRBV29-1	TRBD1	NA	TGCAGCGTATCGGGATCACCGGGACAGGGCCCTTATGGCTACACCTTC	CSVSGSPGQGPYGYTF
TRBJ2-3	TRBV6-1	NA	NA	TGTGCCAGCAGCACCTCAGATACGCAGTATTTT	CASSTSDTQYF
TRBJ2-2	TRBV30	NA	NA	TGTGCCTGGCGGAGAGCGGTGAACACCGGGGAGCTGTTTTTT	CAWRRAVNTGELFF
TRBJ2-5	TRBV7-8	NA	NA	TGTGCCAGCAGCTTAGGAATTAGCGGAACACAAGGGACCCAGTACTTC	CASSLGISGTQGTQYF
TRBJ1-2	TRBV20-1	NA	NA	TGCAGTGCTAGCCTCACGTTGAGTGGGAACACCTTC	CSASLTLSGNTF
TRBJ1-1	TRBV20-1	NA	NA	TGCAGTGCTAGATCTGGGGTCGGCACTGAAGCTTTCTTT	CSARSGVGTEAFF
TRBJ2-7	TRBV3-1	NA	many	TGTGCCAGCAGCCATGGAGCCTACGAGCAGTACTTC	CASSHGAYEQYF
TRBJ2-5	TRBV20-1	TRBD2	once	TGCAGTGCTTCCCCCCTGGGCGGGAGACACGAAGAGACCCAGTACTTC	CSASPLGGRHEETQYF
TRBJ1-2	TRBV5-8	NA	many	TGTGCCAGCAGGAATACGGGGGCGGATGGCTACACCTTC	CASRNTGADGYTF
TRBJ2-3	TRBV9	NA	many	TGTGCCAGCAGCGTTGACTACCTCACAGATACGCAGTATTTT	CASSVDYLTDTQYF
TRBJ2-4	TRBV19	NA	NA	TGTGCCAGTAGTGTCCGACAGGAAGGCATTCAGTACTTC	CASSVRQEGIQYF
TRBJ2-1	TRBV2	NA	few	TGTGCCAGCAGTGAGACGGGGCTTACCTACAATGAGCAGTTCTTC	CASSETGLTYNEQFF
TRBJ1-2	TRBV5-1	NA	NA	TGCGCCAGCAGCTTCGAACTTGCAGCAGGGGATGGCTACACCTTC	CASSFELAAGDGYTF
TRBJ2-2	TRBV6-1	NA	many	TGTGCCAGCAGTGAAGCGGCAGGGGAAACCGGGGAGCTGTTTTTT	CASSEAAGETGELFF
TRBJ2-5	TRBV7-2	NA	NA	TGTGCCAGCAGCTTAGGCAGCCGTCCGGAGACCCAGTACTTC	CASSLGSRPETQYF
TRBJ1-4	TRBV10-1	NA	few	TGCGCCAGCAGTGATACAGGGAGTTTGGATGAAAAACTGTTTTTT	CASSDTGSLDEKLFF
TRBJ1-3	TRBV30	NA	NA	TGTGCCACCCCGGGCAGAAGTTTTGGAAACACCATATATTTT	CATPGRSFGNTIYF
TRBJ2-2	TRBV29-1	TRBD2	NA	TGCAGCGTTGGGGGACTAGCGAACACCGGGGAGCTGTTTTTT	CSVGGLANTGELFF
TRBJ1-2	TRBV6-1	NA	many	TGTGCCAGCCGGTGGCTAAACCCCGGCTACACCTTC	CASRWLNPGYTF
TRBJ1-6	TRBV29-1	NA	NA	TGCAGCGTTGGGGACGGAACCAATTCACCCCTCCACTTT	CSVGDGTNSPLHF
TRBJ2-7	TRBV7-9	TRBD1	NA	TGTGCCAGCAGCCCTTGGACAGGGGGAGGAAACGAGCAGTACTTC	CASSPWTGGGNEQYF
TRBJ2-7	TRBV10-1	TRBD1	few	TGCGCCAGCAGTGACGGAGGACAGGGGGCGTACGAGCAGTACTTC	CASSDGGQGAYEQYF
TRBJ2-7	TRBV24-1	NA	once	TGCGCCACCAGTGACTGCGACAGGCCCCCTTACGAGCAGTACTTC	CATSDCDRPPYEQYF
TRBJ1-6	TRBV2	TRBD1	many	TGTGCCAGCAGTGTTGACAGGGCGGTGTCACCCCTCCACTTT	CASSVDRAVSPLHF
TRBJ2-1	TRBV25-1	NA	NA	TGTGCCAGCAGTGAATTCGTTGCGTTGGAGCAGTTCTTC	CASSEFVALEQFF
TRBJ2-4	TRBV10-3	NA	NA	TGTGCCAGCAGTTTCAGCGGGTACAGACACCTAGCCAAAAACATTCAGTACTTC	CASSFSGYRHLAKNIQYF
TRBJ2-7	TRBV5-4	TRBD1	NA	TGTGCCAGCAGCTTCCTGGGGACAGCCTACGAGCAGTACTTC	CASSFLGTAYEQYF
TRBJ1-3	TRBV10-3	NA	NA	TGTGCCATCATGGGTGACGCTGGGGACACCATATATTTT	CAIMGDAGDTIYF
TRBJ1-2	TRBV7-3	NA	NA	TGTGCCAGCAGTTGGGGGGGCGATGGCTACACCTTC	CASSWGGDGYTF
TRBJ2-3	TRBV6-1	TRBD1	many	TGTGCCAGCAGTGTAGGACAGGGAACAGATACGCAGTATTTT	CASSVGQGTDTQYF
TRBJ2-3	TRBV5-6	TRBD2	few	TGTGCCAGCAGAATGACTAGCAGAGGCACAGATACGCAGTATTTT	CASRMTSRGTDTQYF
TRBJ2-3	TRBV12-3/TRBV12-4	TRBD1	few	TGTGCCAGTACAGGGGACGCAGATACGCAGTATTTT	CASTGDADTQYF
TRBJ2-1	TRBV2	NA	NA	TGTGCCAGCAGTCCAGAGTTCAATGAGCAGTTCTTC	CASSPEFNEQFF
TRBJ2-5	TRBV7-6	TRBD2	many	TGTGCCAGCAGCCCGGTCTATAGCGGGACGGAGACCCAGTACTTC	CASSPVYSGTETQYF
TRBJ2-5	TRBV20-1	NA	NA	TGCAGTGCTAGGACTTATCAAGAGACCCAGTACTTC	CSARTYQETQYF
TRBJ1-1	TRBV25-1	NA	NA	TGTGCCAGCAGTGAATATCCAACAAGTATGAACACTGAAGCTTTCTTT	CASSEYPTSMNTEAFF
TRBJ2-7	TRBV2	NA	many	TGTGCCAGCAGTGAAGCGCGCGGCCCCTTCGAGCAGTACTTC	CASSEARGPFEQYF
TRBJ2-7	TRBV14	NA	many	TGTGCCAGCAGCCGCACGCTCTCCTACGAGCAGTACTTC	CASSRTLSYEQYF
TRBJ2-7	TRBV6-5	TRBD1	NA	TGTGCCAGCAGTAACAGGGGGGATTCCTACGAGCAGTACTTC	CASSNRGDSYEQYF
TRBJ2-1	TRBV11-2	NA	few	TGTGCCAGCAGCCGGGACTTCAATGAGCAGTTCTTC	CASSRDFNEQFF